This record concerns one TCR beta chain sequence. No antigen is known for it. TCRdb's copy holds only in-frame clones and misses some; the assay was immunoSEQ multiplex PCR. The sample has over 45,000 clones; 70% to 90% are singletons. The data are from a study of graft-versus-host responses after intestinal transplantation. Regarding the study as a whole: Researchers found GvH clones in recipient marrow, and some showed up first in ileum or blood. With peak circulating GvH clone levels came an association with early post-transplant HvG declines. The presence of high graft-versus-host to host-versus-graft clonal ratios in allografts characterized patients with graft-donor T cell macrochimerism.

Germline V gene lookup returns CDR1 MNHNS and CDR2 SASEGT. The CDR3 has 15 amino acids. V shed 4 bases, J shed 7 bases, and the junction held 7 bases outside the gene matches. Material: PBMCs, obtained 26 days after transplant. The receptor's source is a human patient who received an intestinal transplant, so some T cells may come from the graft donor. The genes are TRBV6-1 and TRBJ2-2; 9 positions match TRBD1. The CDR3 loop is CASSATGGFFGELFF. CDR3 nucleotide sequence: TGTGCCAGCAGTGCAACAGGGGGCTTTTTCGGGGAGCTGTTTTTT.